This T cell receptor (beta chain) originates from a study of blood T cell repertoires in COVID-19. Sequenced by immunoSEQ multiplex PCR; TCRdb stores in-frame clones only, minus some. The table shows about 120,000 clones, with roughly 79% occurring only once. There are a few counts of this clone. The sequence was obtained from a man in his 70s with acute or convalescent COVID-19. What was sequenced was peripheral blood.

CDR3: CASSVATRASSGNTIYF. The CDR3 DNA sequence: TGTGCCAGCAGCGTAGCTACCAGGGCCTCCTCTGGAAACACCATATATTTT. The rearrangement links TRBV9 to TRBJ1-3; possible D gene TRBD1, 5 bases. The CDR3 totals 17 residues. V shed 0 bases and J shed 0 bases, with 13 bases lying between them. CDR1 is SGDLS, CDR2 YYNGEE, per germline.